In this sample, the clone carrying this T cell receptor (beta chain) turned up a few times. Its target is not known. The sample belongs to a study of T cells after yellow fever vaccination. Overall study findings and caveats: Among primary-vaccination clones, most reappeared after the booster, at 96% for CD4 and 88% for CD8. Any FACS-sorted repertoire could hold abundant clonotypes that contaminate it from the bulk population.

This CDR3 spans 15 amino acids. The ends were cut back, 3 bases at V and 2 bases at J, with 13 bases in the middle. Germline V lookup: CDR1 SSHAT, CDR2 FNYEAQ (reference sequence). TCRdb called the 5' RACE reads again in MiXCR, with one record for every CDR3 protein. The table shows hundreds of thousands of distinct CDR3 sequences, with roughly 14% occurring only once. The chain carries TRBV7-7 and TRBJ2-5; no clear D. The receptor was isolated from a man aged 25 to 45 who received the YFV17D yellow fever vaccine. Sequencing used PBMCs, obtained on the day of the yellow fever booster vaccination. DNA of the CDR3: TGTGCCAGCAGCTTCGGTCTCCGGAAGCAAGAGACCCAGTACTTC. It encodes CASSFGLRKQETQYF.